The clone carrying this TCR beta chain was recorded a few times. The ends lost 7 bases at V and 5 bases at J; junction bases unmatched: 8. The germline gives CDR1 SQVTM, CDR2 ANQGSEA. This CDR3 has 14 residues. The record originates from a study of identical twins. Using its own MiXCR run on the 5' RACE reads, TCRdb lists one record per CDR3 protein. The table has some 1,600,000 distinct CDR3 sequences, about 30% seen once. This sequence was found in a newborn girl in good health. The chain couples TRBV29-1 to TRBJ2-3; 11 nucleotides match TRBD2. Input material: cord blood. CDR3 DNA: TGCAGCGCATTAGCGGGGGGGCGGGGAGATACGCAGTATTTT. This gives the protein CSALAGGRGDTQYF.